This TCR beta chain appears in the sequencing data of a study of T-cell reconstitution after alpha-beta-depleted transplantation in children (TCRdb year 2016). In terms of the full investigation: T-cell immune reconstitution after TCRalphabeta/CD19-depleted allogeneic hematopoietic cell transplantation in children was quantitatively tracked in the study by means of TCR repertoire profiling. Overall study outcomes, separate from this receptor: Apparently early alphabetaT-cell count recovery about two months after transplant reportedly relied on only several hundred rapidly expanded clones derived from non-depleted graft cells. Hyperexpanded clone frequencies declined over subsequent months; after one year, T-cell counts and TCRbeta diversity were mostly attributed to newly produced T cells. In some patients, the high TCRbeta diversity seen at day 60 was put down to recipient T cells and intrathymic progenitors that had survived conditioning.

As regards this clonotype: Its recognized antigen is unknown. No base quality information exists; no much larger clone differs at one position.

The library was generated by PCR. Sequencing took place on an Illumina HiSeq 2500. TCR library preparation used molecular barcoding, with unique molecular identifiers applied to normalize quantification of the TCRbeta repertoire. TCRdb cleaned the public reads at Q25 with fastp, built clones with MiXCR and kept in-frame beta chains. Each CDR3 protein gets just one entry, which takes the most common genes and DNA from the rows behind it. Counted in this sample were 300,000 or so distinct CDR3 sequences; around 20% of them appeared once. Roughly 9.7% of the sample goes to the ten largest clones. The treatment or condition label here, explained by the study, means: allogeneic hematopoietic cell transplantation with graft depleted of TCRalphabeta T cells and CD19 B cells. TCRalphabeta/CD19-depleted allogeneic hematopoietic cell grafts were given to the transplant recipients, all of whom were children.

CDR1 and CDR2 are read off the germline V gene (reference sequence) as LGHDT and YNNKEL. V lost 1 base and J lost 3 bases, and the count of bases not matched to a germline gene is 5. CDR3 length: 16 amino acids, cysteine to phenylalanine. The kept DNA is CDR3 alone, 48 bases in frame from the first base. The sequence links TRBV3-1 to TRBJ1-5; TRBD1 aligns with 8 central bases. The receptor comes from a male patient aged 10-17 years who had a stem cell transplant for acute lymphoblastic leukemia, so the T cells may come from the graft donor. Sequencing used PBMCs, mostly from graft donor cells, obtained 180 days after TCRalphabeta/CD19-depleted stem cell transplant. The CDR3 region reads CASSQGGTGSNQPQHF. In nucleotides, the sequence is TGTGCCAGCAGCCAAGGGGGGACAGGATCCAATCAGCCCCAGCATTTT.